This is a list of T cell receptor beta chains from one sample in a study of cytomegalovirus exposure and HLA in healthy donors. Sequencing used immunoSEQ multiplex PCR; TCRdb keeps in-frame clones, though not all of them. Here the sample spans just under 150,000 clones, roughly 89% being singletons. The sequenced material came from PBMCs. The receptors come from a man aged 18 to 29 in good health and CMV-seropositive. Both conserved end residues are part of each CDR3. The D gene is left open where the match is weak. Rows give clone size only sometimes, using once, few, many, or a class for an expanded clone.

J gene: TRBJ2-5; V gene: TRBV27; D gene: .; clone size: .; CDR3 protein: CASSSGEQETQYF; CDR3 DNA: TGTGCCAGCAGTTCGGGGGAACAAGAGACCCAGTACTTC
J gene: TRBJ2-1; V gene: TRBV11-2; D gene: TRBD2; clone size: .; CDR3 protein: CASSLVAGGGNEQFF; CDR3 DNA: TGTGCCAGCAGCTTAGTTGCGGGGGGAGGGAATGAGCAGTTCTTC
J gene: TRBJ1-1; V gene: TRBV5-1; D gene: .; clone size: .; CDR3 protein: CASSLWQSGEMNTEAFF; CDR3 DNA: TGCGCCAGCAGCTTGTGGCAGTCGGGGGAAATGAACACTGAAGCTTTCTTT
J gene: TRBJ2-5; V gene: TRBV2; D gene: .; clone size: .; CDR3 protein: CASSERGFVSLKTQYF; CDR3 DNA: TGTGCCAGCAGTGAACGGGGGTTCGTCAGCTTGAAGACCCAGTACTTC
J gene: TRBJ1-1; V gene: TRBV6-6; D gene: .; clone size: .; CDR3 protein: CASSYQDSLNTEAFF; CDR3 DNA: TGTGCCAGCAGTTACCAGGACAGCCTGAACACTGAAGCTTTCTTT
J gene: TRBJ1-3; V gene: TRBV6-5; D gene: .; clone size: .; CDR3 protein: CASRLGVLSGNTIYF; CDR3 DNA: TGTGCCAGCAGGCTCGGGGTCCTCTCTGGAAACACCATATATTTT
J gene: TRBJ2-2; V gene: TRBV5-1; D gene: .; clone size: .; CDR3 protein: CASSLVAVTGELFF; CDR3 DNA: TGCGCCAGCAGCTTGGTAGCGGTCACCGGGGAGCTGTTTTTT
J gene: TRBJ1-5; V gene: TRBV19; D gene: TRBD1; clone size: .; CDR3 protein: CASRRDSYFQPQHF; CDR3 DNA: TGTGCCAGTAGGCGGGACAGTTACTTCCAGCCCCAGCATTTT
J gene: TRBJ1-6; V gene: TRBV19; D gene: TRBD1; clone size: .; CDR3 protein: CASSIAGQGFNSPLHF; CDR3 DNA: TGTGCCAGTAGTATAGCGGGACAGGGGTTTAATTCACCCCTCCACTTT
J gene: TRBJ2-4; V gene: TRBV7-2; D gene: .; clone size: .; CDR3 protein: CASSAGRGNIQYF; CDR3 DNA: TGTGCCAGCAGCGCTGGCCGGGGTAACATTCAGTACTTC
J gene: TRBJ1-1; V gene: TRBV13; D gene: .; clone size: .; CDR3 protein: CASSPPQGNTEAFF; CDR3 DNA: TGTGCCAGCAGCCCCCCGCAGGGGAACACTGAAGCTTTCTTT
J gene: TRBJ2-1; V gene: TRBV27; D gene: .; clone size: .; CDR3 protein: CASSLSGQGGSGRAGEQFF; CDR3 DNA: TGTGCCAGCAGTTTATCGGGACAGGGAGGCAGCGGGAGGGCAGGTGAGCAGTTCTTC
J gene: TRBJ1-1; V gene: TRBV9; D gene: .; clone size: .; CDR3 protein: CASSVVPQGPLTEAFF; CDR3 DNA: TGTGCCAGCAGCGTAGTCCCCCAGGGCCCCCTCACTGAAGCTTTCTTT
J gene: TRBJ2-5; V gene: TRBV11-1; D gene: .; clone size: .; CDR3 protein: CASSADLLVETQYF; CDR3 DNA: TGTGCCAGCAGCGCGGATCTGCTCGTGGAGACCCAGTACTTC
J gene: TRBJ2-2; V gene: TRBV7-9; D gene: .; clone size: .; CDR3 protein: CASSLSGELFF; CDR3 DNA: TGTGCCAGCAGCTTATCAGGGGAGCTGTTTTTT
J gene: TRBJ1-1; V gene: TRBV5-1; D gene: .; clone size: .; CDR3 protein: CASSSRDTSGNTEAFF; CDR3 DNA: TGCGCCAGCAGTTCACGGGACACCTCAGGTAACACTGAAGCTTTCTTT
J gene: TRBJ1-5; V gene: TRBV2; D gene: TRBD1; clone size: .; CDR3 protein: CASSETQGNSNQPQHF; CDR3 DNA: TGTGCCAGCAGTGAAACACAGGGGAATAGCAATCAGCCCCAGCATTTT
J gene: TRBJ1-5; V gene: TRBV5-8; D gene: .; clone size: .; CDR3 protein: CASSLPTVGNQPQHF; CDR3 DNA: TGTGCCAGCAGCCTCCCCACAGTTGGGAATCAGCCCCAGCATTTT
J gene: TRBJ1-3; V gene: TRBV7-2; D gene: TRBD1; clone size: .; CDR3 protein: CASSSRTGSGNTIYF; CDR3 DNA: TGTGCCAGCAGCTCCCGGACAGGGAGTGGAAACACCATATATTTT
J gene: TRBJ2-7; V gene: TRBV7-9; D gene: TRBD2; clone size: .; CDR3 protein: CASSLAAGGPWNEQYF; CDR3 DNA: TGTGCCAGCAGCTTAGCTGCGGGAGGGCCTTGGAACGAGCAGTACTTC
J gene: TRBJ1-5; V gene: TRBV28; D gene: .; clone size: .; CDR3 protein: CASSLPPPAGQPQHF; CDR3 DNA: TGTGCCAGCAGTTTACCCCCCCCCGCCGGTCAGCCCCAGCATTTT
J gene: TRBJ2-7; V gene: TRBV11-2; D gene: TRBD2; clone size: .; CDR3 protein: CASSLAGGPEQYF; CDR3 DNA: TGTGCCAGCAGCCTAGCGGGAGGCCCCGAGCAGTACTTC
J gene: TRBJ2-1; V gene: TRBV5-1; D gene: TRBD2; clone size: .; CDR3 protein: CASSLPSGGYNEQFF; CDR3 DNA: TGCGCCAGCAGCTTGCCCAGCGGGGGCTACAATGAGCAGTTCTTC
J gene: TRBJ2-3; V gene: TRBV6-1; D gene: .; clone size: .; CDR3 protein: CASSERVATDTQYF; CDR3 DNA: TGTGCCAGCAGTGAAAGGGTAGCGACAGATACGCAGTATTTT
J gene: TRBJ1-5; V gene: TRBV2; D gene: .; clone size: .; CDR3 protein: CASSDQGSNQPQHF; CDR3 DNA: TGTGCCAGCAGTGATCAGGGCAGCAATCAGCCCCAGCATTTT
J gene: TRBJ1-2; V gene: TRBV18; D gene: .; clone size: .; CDR3 protein: CASSPYGENYGYTF; CDR3 DNA: TGTGCCAGCTCCCCTTATGGAGAGAACTATGGCTACACCTTC
J gene: TRBJ2-2; V gene: TRBV19; D gene: .; clone size: once; CDR3 protein: CASSIAYTGELFF; CDR3 DNA: TGTGCCAGTAGTATAGCCTATACCGGGGAGCTGTTTTTT